This TCR beta chain came from a study of CD8 T cells in Susac syndrome. Study-wide findings and caveats: The study's TCR sequencing and HLA analysis covered a relatively small number of individuals, and the study acknowledged this.

Purification of the CD8+ and CD4+ T cells relied on negative isolation, and TEMRA cells underwent FACS enrichment. Reverse transcription of 0.5 to 1 ug RNA was performed with random hexamers. TCRdb called the immunoSEQ multiplex PCR reads again in MiXCR, with one record for every CDR3 protein. This table has approximately 68,000 distinct CDR3 sequences, around 96% appearing once. Comments on this clonotype: The antigen remains undetermined.

Germline V gene sequence: CDR1 MDHEN, CDR2 SYDVKM. Deletions cut 8 bases from V and 4 bases from J, with 21 bases between. CDR3 length: 16 amino acids. The V gene is TRBV28, the J gene TRBJ1-5; D remains unclear. This TCR came from a human donor with multiple sclerosis. Sequenced: CD8+ T cells from PBMCs. The CDR3 here is CASLPSRGKRNQPQHF. In nucleotides, the CDR3 is TGTGCCAGCCTTCCCAGCCGTGGGAAGAGGAATCAGCCCCAGCATTTT.